This T cell receptor (beta chain) was captured in a study of T cell repertoires in cytomegalovirus infection. About the study: Shared public TCR beta signatures pointed to both CMV infection and a matching HLA type. Study observations and caveats: The ex vivo response showed dominance by HLA-C-restricted CMV-specific TCR beta clonotypes. People with CMV and the relevant HLA were identified by cumulative public TCR beta family frequency.

V was cut by 3 bases and J by 1 base, with 9 bases left in between. CDR1 is MDHEN and CDR2 is SYDVKM in the germline V gene. The CDR3 is made up of 14 amino acids. TCRdb independently ran MiXCR on the reads; one entry per CDR3 protein. The table shows approximately 110,000 distinct CDR3 sequences, with 29% occurring only once. A word on this clonotype: What it binds is not known.

The source was CD8+ T cells from cultured PBMCs, collected from culture after CMV antigen stimulation. This chain links TRBV28 with TRBJ1-2, with a tentative D call TRBD1 (6 bases). The TCR comes from a human donor in good health (CMV status not recorded). Some clones in this sample may be carry-over from other donors' samples. The CDR3 nucleotides are TGTGCCAGCAGTTTCTTACAGGGTAACTATGGCTACACCTTC. Amino acids: CASSFLQGNYGYTF.